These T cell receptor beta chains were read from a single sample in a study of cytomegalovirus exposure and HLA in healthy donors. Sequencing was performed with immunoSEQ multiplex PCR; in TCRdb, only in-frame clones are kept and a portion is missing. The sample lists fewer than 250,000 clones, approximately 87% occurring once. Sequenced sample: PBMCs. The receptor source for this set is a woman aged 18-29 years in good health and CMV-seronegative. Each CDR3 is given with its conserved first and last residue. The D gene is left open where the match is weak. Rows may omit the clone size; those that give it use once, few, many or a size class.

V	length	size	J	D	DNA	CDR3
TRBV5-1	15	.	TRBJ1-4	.	TGCGCCAGCAGCGAAGGGTGGAGAAATAATGAAAAACTGTTTTTT	CASSEGWRNNEKLFF
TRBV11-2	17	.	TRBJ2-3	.	TGTGCCAGCAGCTCCCGTACTGGCGGCTCTCATTCGGTTGCGCAGTATTTT	CASSSRTGGSHSVAQYF
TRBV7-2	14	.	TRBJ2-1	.	TGTGCCAGCACCGTAGCGGCCCACCGCAATGAGCAGTTCTTC	CASTVAAHRNEQFF
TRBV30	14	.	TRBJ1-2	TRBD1	TGTGCCTGGACTAGGACAGGGGTTACCTATGGCTACACCTTC	CAWTRTGVTYGYTF
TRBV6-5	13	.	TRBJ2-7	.	TGTGCCAGCAGTGGCGGGGCCACCTACGAGCAGTACTTC	CASSGGATYEQYF
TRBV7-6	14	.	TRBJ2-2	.	TGTGCCTGCAGCCTTTACCGCGGGTCAGGGGAGCTGTTTTTT	CACSLYRGSGELFF
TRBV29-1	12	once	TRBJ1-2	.	TGCAGCGTTCAAAGGGGGGGCCATGGTTACACCTTC	CSVQRGGHGYTF
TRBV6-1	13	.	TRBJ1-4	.	TGTGCCAGCAGCGGATCCAGGGAGGAAAAACTGTTTTTT	CASSGSREEKLFF
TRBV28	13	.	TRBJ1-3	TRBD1	TGTGCCAGCAGTTCAGGGGGAGGAAACACCATATATTTT	CASSSGGGNTIYF
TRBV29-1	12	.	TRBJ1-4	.	TGCAGCGTTGTAGAGGGAGGCGAAAAACTGTTTTTT	CSVVEGGEKLFF
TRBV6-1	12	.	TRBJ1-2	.	TGTGCCAGCAGTGAAATGGGGGGCGGCTACACCTTC	CASSEMGGGYTF
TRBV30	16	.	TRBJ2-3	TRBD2	TGTGCCTGGACCCCCGGACTAGCAACTTCGTCCGATACGCAGTATTTT	CAWTPGLATSSDTQYF
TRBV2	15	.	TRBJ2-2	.	TGTGCCAGCAGTCCAGGGAGTGCGAACACCGGGGAGCTGTTTTTT	CASSPGSANTGELFF
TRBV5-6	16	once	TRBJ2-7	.	TGTGCCAGCAGCACCACCGACTCCAAAGCCCCTTACGAGCAGTACTTC	CASSTTDSKAPYEQYF
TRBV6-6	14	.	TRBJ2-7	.	TGTGCCAGCAGTTATTCGGGTCCAACCTACGAGCAGTACTTC	CASSYSGPTYEQYF
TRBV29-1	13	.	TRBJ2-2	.	TGCAGCGTTGATGAAGCGAACGGCGGGGAGCTGTTTTTT	CSVDEANGGELFF
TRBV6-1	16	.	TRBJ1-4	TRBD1	TGTGCCAGCAGTGAAGATGGGACAGCAACTAATGAAAAACTGTTTTTT	CASSEDGTATNEKLFF
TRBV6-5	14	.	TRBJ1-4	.	TGTGCCAGCAGTTACTTGGGAGTGGGTGAAAAACTGTTTTTT	CASSYLGVGEKLFF
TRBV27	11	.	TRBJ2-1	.	TGTGCCAGCAGTTTATGGAATGAGCAGTTCTTC	CASSLWNEQFF
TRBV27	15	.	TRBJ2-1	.	TGTGCCAGCAGTTTAGGGTACTATCAGGGGTATGAGCAGTTCTTC	CASSLGYYQGYEQFF
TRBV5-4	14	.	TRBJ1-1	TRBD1	TGTGCCAGCAGCACCCAGACAGGGCGTACTGAAGCTTTCTTT	CASSTQTGRTEAFF
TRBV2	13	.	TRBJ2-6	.	TGTGCCAGCAGGGGTGAAGGGGCCAACGTCCTGACTTTC	CASRGEGANVLTF
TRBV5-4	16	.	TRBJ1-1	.	TGTGCCAGCAGCTTGCAAAAACAGGGTAAGAACACTGAAGCTTTCTTT	CASSLQKQGKNTEAFF
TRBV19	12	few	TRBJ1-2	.	TGTGCCAGTAGTGGAGACCTGACCGGCTACACCTTC	CASSGDLTGYTF
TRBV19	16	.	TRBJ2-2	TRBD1	TGTGCCAGTACCGTGGGACAGGGGCCCAACACCGGGGAGCTGTTTTTT	CASTVGQGPNTGELFF
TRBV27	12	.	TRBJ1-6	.	TGTGCCAGCAGTTGGCGGGATTCACCCCTCCACTTT	CASSWRDSPLHF
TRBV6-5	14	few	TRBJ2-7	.	TGTGCCAGCAGTTACGGGACGGGAGCGGGTGAGCAGTACTTC	CASSYGTGAGEQYF
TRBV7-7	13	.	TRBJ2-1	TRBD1	TGTGCTAGCAGCTTGGACAGGGGGAATGAGCAGTTCTTC	CASSLDRGNEQFF
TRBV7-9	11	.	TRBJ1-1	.	TGTGCCAGCAGCTCTTTCGCTGAAGCTTTCTTT	CASSSFAEAFF
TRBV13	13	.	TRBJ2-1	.	TGTGCCAGCAGCTTAGGACAGGACAATGAGCAGTTCTTC	CASSLGQDNEQFF
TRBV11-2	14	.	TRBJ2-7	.	TGTGCCAGCAGCTTAGGGCCGGGGCCTTACGAGCAGTACTTC	CASSLGPGPYEQYF
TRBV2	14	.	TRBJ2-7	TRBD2	TGTGCCAGCTGCCTAGCGGGGGGGCCGTACGAGCAGTACTTC	CASCLAGGPYEQYF
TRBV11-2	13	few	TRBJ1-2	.	TGTGCCAGCAGCCTTGACCGTGGGAGGGGCTACACCTTC	CASSLDRGRGYTF
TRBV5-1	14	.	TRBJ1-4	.	TGCGCCAGCAGAGACCAGGGGCCGGATGAAAAACTGTTTTTT	CASRDQGPDEKLFF
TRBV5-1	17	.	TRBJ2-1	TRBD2	TGCGCCAGCAGCTTGGAGGCTAGCGGGGCCCCCTACAATGAGCAGTTCTTC	CASSLEASGAPYNEQFF
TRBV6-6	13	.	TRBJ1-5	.	TGTGCCAGCCTCTTGGGTGGGAATCAGCCCCAGCATTTT	CASLLGGNQPQHF
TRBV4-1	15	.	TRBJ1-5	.	TGCGCCAGCAGCCCAGGTGAGGGCGGAGGTCAGCCCCAGCATTTT	CASSPGEGGGQPQHF
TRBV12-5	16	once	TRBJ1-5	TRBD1	TGTGCTAGTGGTTGGGGGACAGGGTGGAGCAATCAGCCCCAGCATTTT	CASGWGTGWSNQPQHF
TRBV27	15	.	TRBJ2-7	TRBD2	TGTGCCAGCAGTTCTACCGGGACTAGCGTCTACGAGCAGTACTTC	CASSSTGTSVYEQYF